The TCR beta chain described here comes from a study of blood T cell repertoires in COVID-19. Study in general: Samples of COVID-19 (acute and convalescent) were obtained from the United States, Italy and Spain. In each case, the material was cDNA or gDNA derived from T cells, B-cell-depleted T cells, or PBMCs.

The CDR3 is made up of 12 amino acids. V dropped 8 bases and J dropped 5 bases, with 12 bases sitting between them. Germline V lookup: CDR1 SGHNT, CDR2 YENEEA. Seattle cases were enrolled at active infection and followed longitudinally. Authors' methods: Amplification from reference gene primers served as the basis for estimated nucleated cell counts. TCRdb keeps only in-frame clones here, not all; method: immunoSEQ multiplex PCR. D and trimming come from the DNA, and the V and J calls and clone size come from that table. Of about half a million clones in the sample, roughly nine tenths were seen once.

The rearrangement links TRBV11-3 to TRBJ1-1; D ambiguous. The sequence derives from a man aged 18 to 29 with COVID-19, enrolled during active disease. The sequenced sample consisted of peripheral blood. CDR3 protein: CASSHSGTEAFF. DNA of the CDR3: TGTGCCAGCTCCCATTCGGGGACTGAAGCTTTCTTT. The whole variable domain, remainder taken from reference TRBV11-3 and TRBJ1-1, is EAGVVQSPRYKIIEKKQPVAFWCNPISGHNTLYWYLQNLGQGPELLIRYENEEAVDDSQLPKDRFSAERLKGVDSTLKIQPAELGDSAVYLCASSHSGTEAFFGQGTRLTVV.